Shown below are 9 T cell receptor beta chains from a single sample sequenced in a study of T cell repertoires in cytomegalovirus infection. Their antigens remain unidentified. TCRdb independently ran MiXCR on the reads; one entry per CDR3 protein. The sample includes about 830,000 distinct CDR3 sequences, approximately 32% of them seen just once. The sequenced sample was cultured CD8+ T cells from PBMCs, obtained from culture after CMV antigen stimulation. The receptors derive from a human donor in good health (CMV status not recorded). Some clones in this sample may be carry-over from other donors' samples.

The chain links TRBV15 to TRBJ2-5, with D possibly matching TRBD2 (5 bases). There are 14 residues in the CDR3. Per the germline V gene, CDR1 is LNHNV and CDR2 is YYDKDF (reference sequence). Trimming stripped 3 bases from V and 0 bases from J, with 8 bases between. Written as DNA, the CDR3 is TGTGCCACCAGCAGTTACGGGGACCAAGAGACCCAGTACTTC. Translation gives CATSSYGDQETQYF.

V usage is TRBV7-4 and J usage is TRBJ2-7; no clear D gene. This CDR3 spans 13 amino acids. The germline V gene encodes CDR1 SGHVT and CDR2 SQSDAQ. With 5 bases removed from V and 3 bases from J, the gap between germline ends came to 11 bases. CDR3 loop: CASSPQRHYEQYF. Written as DNA, the CDR3 is TGTGCCAGCAGCCCCCAACGGCACTACGAGCAGTACTTC.

The chain joins TRBV7-2 to TRBJ1-5, with D perhaps matching TRBD1 (6 bases). The CDR3 runs to 15 residues. V gave up 4 bases and J gave up 6 bases, with 16 bases separating them. The germline V gene has CDR1 SGHTA and CDR2 FQGNSA. CDR3 DNA: TGTGCCAGCAGCTCCCTCCGGGGGGGCGTTCAGCCCCAGCATTTT. Protein sequence: CASSSLRGGVQPQHF.

This clonotype was counted between two and nine times. The V gene is TRBV13, the J gene TRBJ1-6, with 8 positions matching TRBD1. This CDR3 comprises 14 residues. The V gene end was trimmed by 4 bases and the J gene end by 5 bases; junction bases not matched to a gene: 1. Germline CDR1 and CDR2: PRHDT and FYEKMQ (reference sequence). This CDR3 is CASSSDRDNSPLHF. The CDR3 DNA reads TGTGCCAGCAGCTCGGACAGGGATAATTCACCCCTCCACTTT. Using reference TRBV13 and TRBJ1-6 for the parts outside the CDR3, the full variable domain is AAGVIQSPRHLIKEKRETATLKCYPIPRHDTVYWYQQGPGQDPQFLISFYEKMQSDKGSIPDRFSAQQFSDYHSELNMSSLELGDSALYFCASSSDRDNSPLHFGNGTRLTVT.

This clonotype was seen a few times. This sequence joins TRBV7-8 and TRBJ2-5; a possible D gene is TRBD1 (6 bases). This CDR3 contains 12 residues. The ends were cut back, 5 bases at V and 12 bases at J, with 16 bases in the middle. Germline V gene sequence: CDR1 SGHVS, CDR2 FQNEAQ. The CDR3 reads CASSGYRQVKYF. CDR3 in DNA: TGTGCCAGCAGCGGGTATCGACAGGTCAAGTACTTC.

The rearrangement links TRBV6-6 to TRBJ2-1; TRBD1 matches 12 bases. The CDR3 length is 17 residues. Germline CDR1 reads MNHNY; CDR2 reads SVGAGI (reference sequence). V lost 1 base to trimming and J lost 7 bases; unmatched junction nucleotides: 8. For the CDR3, the DNA is TGTGCCAGCAGTTACTTTGTGGGACAGGGGGCACCTAATGAGCAGTTCTTC. It translates to CASSYFVGQGAPNEQFF.

This clonotype was detected only a few times. The chain is built from TRBV5-6 and TRBJ1-4; maybe TRBD1 (5 bases). Between the trimmed V and J ends, which lost 0 bases and 8 bases, there was a span of 11 bases. The CDR3 extends over 14 amino acids. In germline, CDR1 is SGHDT, CDR2 YYEEEE. The CDR3 region has the DNA TGTGCCAGCAGCTTGGGAGGGGACGGCGAAAAACTGTTTTTT. This gives the protein CASSLGGDGEKLFF. Supplemented by reference TRBV5-6 and TRBJ1-4, the full variable domain reads DAGVTQSPTHLIKTRGQQVTLRCSPKSGHDTVSWYQQALGQGPQFIFQYYEEEERQRGNFPDRFSGHQFPNYSSELNVNALLLGDSALYLCASSLGGDGEKLFFGSGTQLSVL.

The chain has TRBV27 and TRBJ1-2; possible D gene TRBD1, 5 bases. V was trimmed by 5 bases and J by 4 bases, leaving 17 bases between them. CDR3 length: 15 residues. CDR1 is MNHEY and CDR2 is SMNVEV in the germline V gene (reference sequence). CDR3 nucleotide sequence: TGTGCCAGCAGTGCCAGCGTAGGGGATTCCTATGGCTACACCTTC. It yields the protein CASSASVGDSYGYTF.

This clonotype has only a few counts. The J gene is TRBJ2-5, the V gene TRBV13; D is undetermined. Trimming removed 0 bases from V and 1 base from J, with 9 bases in between. CDR3 length equals 15 residues. Germline V gene sequence: CDR1 PRHDT, CDR2 FYEKMQ (reference sequence). CDR3 protein: CASSLGGNRQETQYF. In DNA, the CDR3 is TGTGCCAGCAGCTTAGGGGGGAATCGCCAAGAGACCCAGTACTTC.